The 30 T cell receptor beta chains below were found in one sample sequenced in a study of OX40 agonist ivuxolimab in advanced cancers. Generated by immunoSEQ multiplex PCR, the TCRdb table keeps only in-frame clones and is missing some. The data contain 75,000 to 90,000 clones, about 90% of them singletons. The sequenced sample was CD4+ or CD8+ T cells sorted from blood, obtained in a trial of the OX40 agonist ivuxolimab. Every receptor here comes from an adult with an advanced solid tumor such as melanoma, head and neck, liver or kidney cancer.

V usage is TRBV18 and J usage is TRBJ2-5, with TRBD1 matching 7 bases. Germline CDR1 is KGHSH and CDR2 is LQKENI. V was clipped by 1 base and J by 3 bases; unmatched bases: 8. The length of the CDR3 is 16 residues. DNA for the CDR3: TGTGCCAGCTCACCACTGGCGACAGGGATAGAAGAGACCCAGTACTTC. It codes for CASSPLATGIEETQYF.

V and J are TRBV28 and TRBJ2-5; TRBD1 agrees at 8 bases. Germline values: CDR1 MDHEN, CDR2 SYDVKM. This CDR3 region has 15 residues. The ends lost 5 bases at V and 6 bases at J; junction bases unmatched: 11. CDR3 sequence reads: CASSPEDRDVKTQYF. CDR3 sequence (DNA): TGTGCCAGCAGTCCAGAGGACAGGGACGTGAAGACCCAGTACTTC. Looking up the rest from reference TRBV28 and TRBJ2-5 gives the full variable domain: DVKVTQSSRYLVKRTGEKVFLECVQDMDHENMFWYRQDPGLGLRLIYFSYDVKMKEKGDIPEGYSVSREKKERFSLILESASTNQTSMYLCASSPEDRDVKTQYFGPGTRLLVL.

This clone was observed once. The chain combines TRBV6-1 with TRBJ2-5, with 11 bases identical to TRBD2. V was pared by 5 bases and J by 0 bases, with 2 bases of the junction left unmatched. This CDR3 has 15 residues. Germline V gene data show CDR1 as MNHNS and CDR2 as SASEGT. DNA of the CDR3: TGTGCCAGCAGTTTAGCGGGAGGGTACCAAGAGACCCAGTACTTC. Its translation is CASSLAGGYQETQYF.

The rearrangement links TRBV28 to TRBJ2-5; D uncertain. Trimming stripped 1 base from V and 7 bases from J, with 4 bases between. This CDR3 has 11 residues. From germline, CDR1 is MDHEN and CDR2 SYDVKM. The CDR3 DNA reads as TGTGCCAGCAGTTTATTCGGGACCCAGTACTTC. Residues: CASSLFGTQYF.

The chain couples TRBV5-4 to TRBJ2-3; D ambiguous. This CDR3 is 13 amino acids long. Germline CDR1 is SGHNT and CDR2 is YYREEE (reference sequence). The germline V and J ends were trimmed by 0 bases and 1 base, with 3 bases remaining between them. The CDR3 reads CASSLAGTDTQYF. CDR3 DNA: TGTGCCAGCAGCTTGGCGGGCACAGATACGCAGTATTTT.

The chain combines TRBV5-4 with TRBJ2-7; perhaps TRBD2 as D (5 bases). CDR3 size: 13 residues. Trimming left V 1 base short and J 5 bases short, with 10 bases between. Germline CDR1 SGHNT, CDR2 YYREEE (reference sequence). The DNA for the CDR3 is TGTGCCAGCAGCTTGACCGGGATCAACGAGCAGTACTTC. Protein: CASSLTGINEQYF.

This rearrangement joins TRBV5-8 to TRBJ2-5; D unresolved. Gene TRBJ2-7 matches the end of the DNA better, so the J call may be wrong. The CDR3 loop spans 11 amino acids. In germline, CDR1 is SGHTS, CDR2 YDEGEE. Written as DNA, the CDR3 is TGTGCCAGCAGCTACCCTTCCGAGCAGTACTTC. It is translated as CASSYPSEQYF.

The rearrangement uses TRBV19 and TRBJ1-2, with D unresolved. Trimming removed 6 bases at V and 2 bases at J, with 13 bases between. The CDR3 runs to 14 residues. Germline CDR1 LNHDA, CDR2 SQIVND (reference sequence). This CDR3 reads CASRRTGENYGYTF. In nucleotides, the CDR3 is TGTGCCAGTAGACGGACCGGAGAAAACTATGGCTACACCTTC.

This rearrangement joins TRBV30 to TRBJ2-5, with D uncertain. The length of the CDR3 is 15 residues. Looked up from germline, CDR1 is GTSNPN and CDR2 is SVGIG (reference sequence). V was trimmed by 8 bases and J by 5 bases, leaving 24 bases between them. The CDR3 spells CALAQDAGSYETQYF. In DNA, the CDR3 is TGTGCCCTGGCCCAAGACGCCGGGTCTTATGAGACCCAGTACTTC.

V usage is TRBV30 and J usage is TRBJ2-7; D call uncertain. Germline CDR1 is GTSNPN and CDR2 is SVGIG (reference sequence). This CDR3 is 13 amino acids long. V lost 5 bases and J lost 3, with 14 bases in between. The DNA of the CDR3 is TGTGCCTGGGGGCCCAGGTGGGGCTACGAGCAGTACTTC. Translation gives CAWGPRWGYEQYF.

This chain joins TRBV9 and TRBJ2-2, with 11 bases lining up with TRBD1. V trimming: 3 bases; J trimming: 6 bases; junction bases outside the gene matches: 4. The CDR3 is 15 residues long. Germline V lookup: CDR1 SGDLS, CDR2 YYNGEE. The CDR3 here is CASSARTGGPGELFF. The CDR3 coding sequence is TGTGCCAGCAGCGCCCGGACAGGGGGCCCCGGGGAGCTGTTTTTT.

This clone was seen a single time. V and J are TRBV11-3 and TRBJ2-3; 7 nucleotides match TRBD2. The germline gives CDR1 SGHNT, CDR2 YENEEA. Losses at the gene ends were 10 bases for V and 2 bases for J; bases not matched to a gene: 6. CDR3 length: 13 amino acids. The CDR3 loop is CAITGLHTDTQYF. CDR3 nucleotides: TGTGCCATCACGGGACTACACACAGATACGCAGTATTTT.

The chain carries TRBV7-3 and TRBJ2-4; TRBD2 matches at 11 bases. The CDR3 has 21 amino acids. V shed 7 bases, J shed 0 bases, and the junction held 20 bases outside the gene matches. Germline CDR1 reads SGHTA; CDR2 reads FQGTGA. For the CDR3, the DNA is TGTGCCAGCATTTCGAAGGGGACTAGCGGAGCCGAGCCACTAGCCAAAAACATTCAGTACTTC. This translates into CASISKGTSGAEPLAKNIQYF.

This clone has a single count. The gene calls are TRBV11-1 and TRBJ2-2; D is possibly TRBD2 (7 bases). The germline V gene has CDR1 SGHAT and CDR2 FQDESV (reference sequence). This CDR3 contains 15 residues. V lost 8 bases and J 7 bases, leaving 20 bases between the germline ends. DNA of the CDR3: TGTGCCAGCGCGGACAGCGGGATGATTGGCGGGGAGCTGTTTTTT. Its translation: CASADSGMIGGELFF.

The CDR3 loop reads CASSRTGDAYEQYF. The CDR3 DNA reads TGCGCCAGCAGCCGGACAGGGGATGCCTACGAGCAGTACTTC. J is TRBJ2-7 and V is TRBV5-1, with 9 bases aligning to TRBD1. With 4 bases clipped from V and 2 bases from J, the junction kept 4 bases outside the gene matches. This CDR3 has 14 residues. Germline CDR1 is SGHRS and CDR2 is YFSETQ.

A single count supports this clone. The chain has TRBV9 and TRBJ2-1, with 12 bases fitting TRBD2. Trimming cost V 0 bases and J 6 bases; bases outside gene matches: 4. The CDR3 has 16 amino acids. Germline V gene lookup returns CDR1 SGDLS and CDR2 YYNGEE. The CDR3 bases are TGTGCCAGCAGCGTAGGACTAGCGGGAGAGGGCAATGAGCAGTTCTTC. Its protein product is CASSVGLAGEGNEQFF.

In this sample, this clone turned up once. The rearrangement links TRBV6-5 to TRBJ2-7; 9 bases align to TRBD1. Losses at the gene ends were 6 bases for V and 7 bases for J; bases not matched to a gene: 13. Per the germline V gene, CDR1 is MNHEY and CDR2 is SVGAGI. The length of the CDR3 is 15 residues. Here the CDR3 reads CASRKTGQGYREQYF. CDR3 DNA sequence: TGTGCCAGCAGAAAGACGGGACAGGGATATAGGGAGCAGTACTTC.

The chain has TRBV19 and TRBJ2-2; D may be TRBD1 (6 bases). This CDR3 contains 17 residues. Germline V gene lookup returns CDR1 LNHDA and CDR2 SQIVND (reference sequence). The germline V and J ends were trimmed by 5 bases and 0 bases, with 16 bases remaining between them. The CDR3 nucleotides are TGTGCCAGTAGTGTTTCTTCGGGACATACGAACACCGGGGAGCTGTTTTTT. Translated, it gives CASSVSSGHTNTGELFF.

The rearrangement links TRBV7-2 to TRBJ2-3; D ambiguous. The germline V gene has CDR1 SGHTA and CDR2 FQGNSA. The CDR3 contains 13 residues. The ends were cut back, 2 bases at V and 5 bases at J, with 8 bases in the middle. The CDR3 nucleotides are TGTGCCAGCAGCTTAAGAAGAGAAGATACGCAGTATTTT. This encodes CASSLRREDTQYF.

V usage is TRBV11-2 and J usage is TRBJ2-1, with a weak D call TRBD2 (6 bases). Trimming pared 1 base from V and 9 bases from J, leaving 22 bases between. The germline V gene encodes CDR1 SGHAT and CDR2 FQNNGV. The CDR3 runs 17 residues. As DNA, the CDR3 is TGTGCCAGCAGCTTAGTGCGGGGACGGGGGAGACAGAGTGAGCAGTTCTTC. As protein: CASSLVRGRGRQSEQFF.

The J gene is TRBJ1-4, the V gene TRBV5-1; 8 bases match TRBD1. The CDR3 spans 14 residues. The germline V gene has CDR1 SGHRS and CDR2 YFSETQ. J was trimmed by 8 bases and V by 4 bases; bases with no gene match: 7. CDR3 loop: CASSPDRDKEKLFF. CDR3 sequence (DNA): TGCGCCAGCAGCCCGGACAGGGATAAGGAAAAACTGTTTTTT.

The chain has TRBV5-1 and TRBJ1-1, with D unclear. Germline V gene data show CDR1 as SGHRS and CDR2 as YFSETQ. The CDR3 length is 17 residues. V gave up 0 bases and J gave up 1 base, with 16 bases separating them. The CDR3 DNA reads TGCGCCAGCAGCTTGGATTGGGGAAGGGTGGGGAACACTGAAGCTTTCTTT. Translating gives CASSLDWGRVGNTEAFF. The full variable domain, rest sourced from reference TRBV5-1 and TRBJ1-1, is KAGVTQTPRYLIKTRGQQVTLSCSPISGHRSVSWYQQTPGQGLQFLFEYFSETQRNKGNFPGRFSGRQFSNSRSEMNVSTLELGDSALYLCASSLDWGRVGNTEAFFGQGTRLTVV.

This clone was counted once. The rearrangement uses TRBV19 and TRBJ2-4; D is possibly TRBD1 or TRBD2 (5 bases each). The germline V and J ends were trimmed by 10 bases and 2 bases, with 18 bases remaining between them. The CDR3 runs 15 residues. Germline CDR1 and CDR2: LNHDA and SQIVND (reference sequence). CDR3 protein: CATRSQRGPKNIQYF. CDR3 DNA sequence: TGTGCCACCCGATCTCAGAGGGGACCCAAAAACATTCAGTACTTC.

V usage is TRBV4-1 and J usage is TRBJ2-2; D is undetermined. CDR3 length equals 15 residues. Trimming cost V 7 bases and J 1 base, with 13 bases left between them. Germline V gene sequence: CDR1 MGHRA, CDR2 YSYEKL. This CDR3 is CASTPLLGNTGELFF. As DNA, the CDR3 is TGCGCCAGCACTCCACTTTTGGGGAACACCGGGGAGCTGTTTTTT.

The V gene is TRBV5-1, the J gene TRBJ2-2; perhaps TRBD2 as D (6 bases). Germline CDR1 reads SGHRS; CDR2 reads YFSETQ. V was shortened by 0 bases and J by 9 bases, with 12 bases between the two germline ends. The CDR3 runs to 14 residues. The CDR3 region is CASSLAGTFWELFF. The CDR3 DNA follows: TGCGCCAGCAGCTTGGCCGGGACTTTCTGGGAGCTGTTTTTT.

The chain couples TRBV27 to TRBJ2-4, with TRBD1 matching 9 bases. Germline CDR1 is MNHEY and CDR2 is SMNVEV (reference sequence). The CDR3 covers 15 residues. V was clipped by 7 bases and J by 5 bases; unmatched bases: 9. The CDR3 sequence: CASTLLGQGENIQYF. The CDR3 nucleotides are TGTGCCAGCACCCTACTGGGACAGGGCGAAAACATTCAGTACTTC.

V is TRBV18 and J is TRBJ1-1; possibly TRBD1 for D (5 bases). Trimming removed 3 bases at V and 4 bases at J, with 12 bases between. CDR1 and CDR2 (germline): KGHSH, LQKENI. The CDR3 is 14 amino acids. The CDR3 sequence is CASSPPGGFTEAFF. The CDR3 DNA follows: TGTGCCAGCTCACCTCCGGGGGGTTTCACTGAAGCTTTCTTT.

For the CDR3, the DNA is TGTGCCAGCAGTTACGTCGGGAGGCAGTTCTTC. Protein sequence: CASSYVGRQFF. The chain has TRBV6-5 and TRBJ2-1; a possible D gene is TRBD2 (6 bases). V lost 2 bases, J lost 12 bases, and 8 bases lay in between. CDR3 length equals 11 residues. The germline gives CDR1 MNHEY, CDR2 SVGAGI.

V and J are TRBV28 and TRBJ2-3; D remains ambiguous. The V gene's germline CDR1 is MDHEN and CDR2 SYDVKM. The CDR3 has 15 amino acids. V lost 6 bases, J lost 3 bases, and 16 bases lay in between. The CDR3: CASSPGVLGTDTQYF. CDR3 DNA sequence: TGTGCCAGCAGCCCAGGAGTCTTGGGGACAGATACGCAGTATTTT. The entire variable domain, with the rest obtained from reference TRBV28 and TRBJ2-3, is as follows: DVKVTQSSRYLVKRTGEKVFLECVQDMDHENMFWYRQDPGLGLRLIYFSYDVKMKEKGDIPEGYSVSREKKERFSLILESASTNQTSMYLCASSPGVLGTDTQYFGPGTRLTVL.

As DNA, the CDR3 is TGTGCCAGCAGCCCGGGACACTACAATGAGCAGTTCTTC. Amino acid sequence: CASSPGHYNEQFF. V is TRBV9 and J is TRBJ2-1; D is possibly TRBD1 (6 bases). The CDR3 runs 13 residues. Germline V gene lookup returns CDR1 SGDLS and CDR2 YYNGEE. V lost 4 bases, J lost 3 bases, and 8 bases lay in between.